What follows is one TCR beta chain and its context. Antigen unknown. This specimen comes from a study of T cell responses to AZD1222 COVID-19 vaccine. Clones were read by immunoSEQ multiplex PCR, and TCRdb kept only the in-frame ones, dropping some. There are 150,000 to 190,000 clones in the sample; over 90% occur only once, and roughly 1.6% lies in the top ten. General observations from the study: Across the whole spike, CD4 TCRs peaked at regions 160-218 and 743-854. Clonal diversity may have been underestimated, and the donors were mostly white British, with more females than males.

V gave up 1 base and J gave up 4 bases, with 3 bases separating them. The CDR3 is 12 residues long. In germline, CDR1 is LNHDA, CDR2 SQIVND (reference sequence). Here the sequenced sample was peripheral blood, taken 28 days after the second AZD1222 dose. The chain recombines TRBV19 with TRBJ2-3; D is unresolved. This clonotype was sampled from an adult who received the AZD1222 COVID-19 vaccine. The CDR3 region has the DNA TGTGCCAGTAGTATAGTACCAGATACGCAGTATTTT. It codes for CASSIVPDTQYF. Using reference TRBV19 and TRBJ2-3 for the parts outside the CDR3, the full variable domain is DGGITQSPKYLFRKEGQNVTLSCEQNLNHDAMYWYRQDPGQGLRLIYYSQIVNDFQKGDIAEGYSVSREKKESFPLTVTSAQKNPTAFYLCASSIVPDTQYFGPGTRLTVL.